These 21 T cell receptor beta chains were sequenced from one sample in a study of CD8 T cells in Susac syndrome. An amount of RNA that ranged from about 0.45 to 1 ug was reverse transcribed with random hexamers. MiXCR was run by TCRdb on the immunoSEQ multiplex PCR reads, yielding one entry per CDR3 protein. Seen here are 400,000 or so distinct CDR3 sequences, roughly 85% observed once, and the top ten hold 0.09% to 0.15%. Sequenced input: CD8+ T cells from PBMCs. The receptors come from a human donor with multiple sclerosis.

This chain joins TRBV3-1 and TRBJ2-3; TRBD2 matches at 11 bases. From germline, CDR1 is LGHDT and CDR2 YNNKEL (reference sequence). This CDR3 region has 18 residues. With 4 bases clipped from V and 0 bases from J, the junction kept 9 bases outside the gene matches. The CDR3 here is CASSPRTSGYSSTDTQYF. The CDR3, as DNA: TGTGCCAGCAGCCCCCGGACTAGCGGGTACTCTAGCACAGATACGCAGTATTTT.

This rearrangement joins TRBV5-1 to TRBJ1-1; 8 bases line up with TRBD1. Germline CDR1 SGHRS, CDR2 YFSETQ. The CDR3 has 12 amino acids. With 4 bases clipped from V and 9 bases from J, the junction kept 5 bases outside the gene matches. CDR3 sequence: CASSGDRPKAFF. Here the CDR3 DNA reads TGCGCCAGCAGCGGGGACAGGCCGAAAGCTTTCTTT.

The chain uses TRBV4-1 and TRBJ2-1, with D possibly TRBD2 on 6 matching bases. The CDR3 is 15 amino acids. In germline, CDR1 is MGHRA, CDR2 YSYEKL. Deletions cut 1 base from V and 0 bases from J, with 7 bases between. The CDR3 sequence: CASSQGTNSYNEQFF. CDR3 nucleotides: TGCGCCAGCAGCCAAGGGACTAACTCCTACAATGAGCAGTTCTTC.

The chain recombines TRBV7-8 with TRBJ1-2, with D unresolved. Trimming removed 1 base from V and 8 bases from J, with 17 bases in between. CDR1 is SGHVS, CDR2 FQNEAQ, per germline. The CDR3 is 15 amino acids. The CDR3 DNA reads TGTGCCAGCAGCTTAGATACTGTGTCTCTCCGGGGCTACACCTTC. Translating it yields CASSLDTVSLRGYTF. Combining the CDR3 with reference TRBV7-8 and TRBJ1-2 gives the whole variable domain GAGVSQSPRYKVAKRGQDVALRCDPISGHVSLFWYQQALGQGPEFLTYFQNEAQLDKSGLPSDRFFAERPEGSVSTLKIQRTQQEDSAVYLCASSLDTVSLRGYTFGSGTRLTVV.

The J gene is TRBJ2-3, the V gene TRBV20-1; 13 nucleotides match TRBD2. The CDR3 runs 15 residues. Trimming cost V 6 bases and J 0 bases; bases outside gene matches: 3. Looked up from germline, CDR1 is DFQATT and CDR2 is SNEGSKA (reference sequence). CDR3: CSALGLAGSTDTQYF. CDR3 bases: TGCAGTGCCCTGGGACTAGCGGGGAGCACAGATACGCAGTATTTT.

V usage is TRBV4-1 and J usage is TRBJ2-7; the D call may be TRBD1 or TRBD2 (6 bases each). The V and J ends lost 4 bases and 5 bases respectively, with 18 bases between them. The length of the CDR3 is 15 residues. Germline values: CDR1 MGHRA, CDR2 YSYEKL. The CDR3 nucleotides read TGCGCCAGCAGCCTAATACAACAGGGAGGTAACGAGCAGTACTTC. Residues: CASSLIQQGGNEQYF.

CDR3 sequence reads: CASSPEGLGRVEQFF. The CDR3 nucleotides read TGCGCCAGCAGCCCCGAGGGACTAGGTCGGGTTGAGCAGTTCTTC. The chain carries TRBV5-1 and TRBJ2-1; TRBD2 agrees at 8 bases. Per the germline V gene, CDR1 is SGHRS and CDR2 is YFSETQ. The ends lost 4 bases at V and 9 bases at J; junction bases unmatched: 12. This CDR3 contains 15 residues.

This chain uses TRBV27 with TRBJ2-3, with TRBD2 matching over 9 bases. V dropped 3 bases and J dropped 6; count of bases not matched to a gene: 13. CDR3 length: 17 amino acids. The germline CDR1 and CDR2 sequences are MNHEY and SMNVEV (reference sequence). CDR3 sequence (DNA): TGTGCCAGCAGTTTCTCCTTACCGGGACTAGCAACCGATACGCAGTATTTT. It yields the protein CASSFSLPGLATDTQYF.

The chain uses TRBV20-1 and TRBJ2-5; D is possibly TRBD2 (5 bases). The CDR3 runs 17 residues. V shed 0 bases and J shed 0 bases, with 17 bases lying between them. Germline-derived CDR1 and CDR2 are DFQATT and SNEGSKA (reference sequence). In DNA, the CDR3 is TGCAGTGCTAGAGATCCAAGCGGAGGACTGTACCAAGAGACCCAGTACTTC. The encoded protein is CSARDPSGGLYQETQYF.

This clonotype was found a few times. V gene TRBV9 combines with J gene TRBJ2-7; possible D gene TRBD2, 5 bases. This CDR3 is 13 amino acids long. Germline V CDR1 and CDR2: SGDLS, YYNGEE. The germline V and J ends were trimmed by 0 bases and 6 bases, with 10 bases remaining between them. The CDR3 region is CASSVGGSREQYF. The CDR3 nucleotides read TGTGCCAGCAGCGTAGGAGGGTCCCGCGAGCAGTACTTC.

This clonotype came up once. The chain couples TRBV20-1 to TRBJ1-5; unclear D gene. Trimming pared 1 base from V and 7 bases from J, leaving 8 bases between. Per germline, CDR1 DFQATT and CDR2 SNEGSKA (reference sequence). The CDR3 sequence is 12 residues long. This chain's CDR3 is CSARAARQPQHF. The CDR3 nucleotides are TGCAGTGCTAGAGCCGCTCGACAGCCCCAGCATTTT.

V is TRBV29-1 and J is TRBJ1-1; 7 bases line up with TRBD1. Germline loops: CDR1 SQVTM, CDR2 ANQGSEA. This CDR3 spans 13 amino acids. V shed 7 bases, J shed 0 bases, and the junction held 5 bases outside the gene matches. The CDR3 loop reads CSAGTELNTEAFF. CDR3 in DNA: TGCAGCGCTGGGACAGAGTTGAACACTGAAGCTTTCTTT.

The genes are TRBV30 and TRBJ1-1, with a weak D call TRBD1 (5 bases). Germline V gives CDR1 GTSNPN, CDR2 SVGIG (reference sequence). The V gene lost 3 bases and the J gene lost 5 bases, with 16 bases spanning the gap. The CDR3 contains 14 residues. CDR3 amino acids: CAWRAREGRTEAFF. The CDR3 region has the DNA TGTGCCTGGAGGGCCCGCGAGGGGAGAACTGAAGCTTTCTTT.

Only one count was recorded for this clonotype. V is TRBV20-1 and J is TRBJ1-3; no definite D call. In germline, CDR1 is DFQATT, CDR2 SNEGSKA (reference sequence). The CDR3 totals 15 residues. Trimming left V 4 bases short and J 3 bases short, with 16 bases between. The CDR3 bases are TGCAGTGCTATATTAGGAGCAGCTATTGGAAACACCATATATTTT. Amino acids: CSAILGAAIGNTIYF.

This rearrangement joins TRBV27 to TRBJ2-7, with 9 bases identical to TRBD2. J gave up 6 bases and V 4 bases, and 13 bases lay outside the gene matches. The V gene's germline CDR1 is MNHEY and CDR2 SMNVEV (reference sequence). The CDR3 loop spans 16 amino acids. This chain's CDR3 is CASSSISGRRKSEQYF. The CDR3 nucleotides read TGTGCCAGCAGTTCCATTAGCGGGAGAAGGAAAAGCGAGCAGTACTTC.

This clonotype was counted a single time. The chain links TRBV7-2 to TRBJ2-1; TRBD2 agrees at 7 bases. Germline V CDR1 and CDR2: SGHTA, FQGNSA. Losses at the gene ends were 6 bases for V and 9 bases for J; bases not matched to a gene: 20. There are 17 residues in the CDR3. DNA of the CDR3: TGTGCCAGCAGTATCGAGCGGGAAGGCCTGAGTTTCGGTGAGCAGTTCTTC. Its translation: CASSIEREGLSFGEQFF.

The chain is built from TRBV6-5 and TRBJ2-2; 12 nucleotides agree with TRBD2. The trim removed 4 bases at V and 6 bases at J, leaving 0 bases unmatched. The CDR3 spans 14 residues. The germline V gene encodes CDR1 MNHEY and CDR2 SVGAGI. The CDR3 DNA sequence: TGTGCCAGCAGTTGGACTAGCGGGGCCGGGGAGCTGTTTTTT. Translating it yields CASSWTSGAGELFF.

The J gene is TRBJ1-4, the V gene TRBV4-1; tentative D call: TRBD1 (5 bases). The CDR3 totals 15 residues. Trimming shortened V by 1 base and J by 8 bases, and 14 bases separated the two germline ends. Per germline, CDR1 MGHRA and CDR2 YSYEKL. In DNA, the CDR3 is TGCGCCAGCAGCCAAGTGGTAGGGGCCCAAGAAAAACTGTTTTTT. This gives the protein CASSQVVGAQEKLFF.

The chain's CDR3 is CASSQDSGEQYF. In DNA, the CDR3 is TGTGCCAGCAGCCAAGATTCCGGCGAGCAGTACTTC. The rearrangement joins TRBV14 to TRBJ2-7; D gene ambiguous. Trimming took 0 bases from V and 6 from J, leaving 6 bases between them. CDR1 is SGHDN, CDR2 FVKESK, per germline. The CDR3 runs 12 residues.

The V call is TRBV9, the J call TRBJ2-3, with unresolved D. Trimming cost V 0 bases and J 3 bases, with 2 bases left between them. The CDR3 spans 12 residues. Germline V gives CDR1 SGDLS, CDR2 YYNGEE. The CDR3 loop reads CASSVATDTQYF. The CDR3 DNA is TGTGCCAGCAGCGTAGCTACAGATACGCAGTATTTT.

The V call is TRBV29-1, the J call TRBJ1-2; D is unresolved. V was pared by 7 bases and J by 8 bases, with 17 bases between. Germline V gene sequence: CDR1 SQVTM, CDR2 ANQGSEA. The length of the CDR3 is 12 residues. For the CDR3, the DNA is TGCAGCGCCTCGGACCCTCCGAACGGCTACACCTTC. As protein: CSASDPPNGYTF.